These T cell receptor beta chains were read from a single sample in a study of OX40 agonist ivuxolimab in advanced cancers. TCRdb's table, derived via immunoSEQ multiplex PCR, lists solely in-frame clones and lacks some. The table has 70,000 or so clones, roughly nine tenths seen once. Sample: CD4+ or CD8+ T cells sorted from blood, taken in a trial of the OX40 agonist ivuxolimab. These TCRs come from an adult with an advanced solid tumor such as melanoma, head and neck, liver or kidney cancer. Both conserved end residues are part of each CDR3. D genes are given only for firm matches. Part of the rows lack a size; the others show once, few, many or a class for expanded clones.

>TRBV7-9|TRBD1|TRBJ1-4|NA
CASSLGGQGYEKLFF
TGTGCCAGCAGCTTAGGTGGACAGGGTTATGAAAAACTGTTTTTT
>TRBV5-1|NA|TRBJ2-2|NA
CASRLEVSTGELFF
TGCGCCAGCAGGTTGGAGGTTTCCACCGGGGAGCTGTTTTTT
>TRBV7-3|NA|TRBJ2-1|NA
CASGGQGRSYNEQFF
TGTGCCAGCGGAGGGCAGGGACGGTCCTACAATGAGCAGTTCTTC
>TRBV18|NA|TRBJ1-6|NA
CASSPLDRGINNSPLHF
TGTGCCAGCTCACCACTTGATAGGGGGATAAATAATTCACCCCTCCACTTT
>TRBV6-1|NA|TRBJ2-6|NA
CASSGTTGTGANVLTF
TGTGCCAGCAGTGGAACTACAGGGACAGGGGCCAACGTCCTGACTTTC
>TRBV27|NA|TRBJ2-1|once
CASSLRRETYNEQFF
TGTGCCAGCAGTTTACGGAGGGAGACCTACAATGAGCAGTTCTTC
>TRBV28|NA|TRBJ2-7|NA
CASSFVGGFSSTQSSYEQYF
TGTGCCAGCAGTTTCGTTGGCGGTTTTTCTTCAACCCAGAGCTCCTACGAGCAGTACTTC
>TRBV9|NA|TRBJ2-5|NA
CASSVARGFGETQYF
TGTGCCAGCAGCGTAGCACGTGGGTTTGGAGAGACCCAGTACTTC
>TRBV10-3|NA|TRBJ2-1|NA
CAISERVGTYNEQFF
TGTGCCATCAGTGAGCGGGTAGGGACCTACAATGAGCAGTTCTTC
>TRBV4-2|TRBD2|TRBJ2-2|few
CASSQLAGGGNTGELFF
TGTGCCAGCAGCCAACTAGCGGGAGGAGGCAACACCGGGGAGCTGTTTTTT
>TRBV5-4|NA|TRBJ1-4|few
CASSFGPKGTNEKLFF
TGTGCCAGCAGCTTCGGGCCAAAGGGGACTAATGAAAAACTGTTTTTT
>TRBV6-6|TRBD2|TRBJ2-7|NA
CASSRPGEGEQYF
TGTGCCAGCAGCCGCCCGGGGGAGGGCGAGCAGTACTTC
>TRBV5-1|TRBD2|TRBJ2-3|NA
CASSQAGRAENTQYF
TGCGCCAGCAGCCAGGCCGGGAGGGCCGAAAATACGCAGTATTTT
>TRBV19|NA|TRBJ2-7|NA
CATLGPSYEQYF
TGTGCCACCCTCGGGCCTTCCTACGAGCAGTACTTC
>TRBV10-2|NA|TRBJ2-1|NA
CASSETPYNEQFF
TGCGCCAGCAGTGAGACTCCATACAATGAGCAGTTCTTC
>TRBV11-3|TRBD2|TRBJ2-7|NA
CASSLGPSGRAIWSYEQYF
TGTGCCAGCAGCTTGGGTCCTAGCGGGAGGGCCATATGGTCCTACGAGCAGTACTTC
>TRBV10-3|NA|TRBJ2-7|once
CAITSDVTYEQYF
TGTGCCATCACCTCGGACGTCACCTACGAGCAGTACTTC
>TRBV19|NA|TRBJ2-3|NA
CASSMEQGGGSDTQYF
TGTGCCAGTAGTATGGAACAGGGTGGTGGTTCAGATACGCAGTATTTT
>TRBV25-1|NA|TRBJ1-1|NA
CASSDPGRTEAFF
TGTGCCAGCAGTGATCCCGGGCGAACTGAAGCTTTCTTT
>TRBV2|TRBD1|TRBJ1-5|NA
CASSPDRGNQPQHF
TGTGCCAGCAGTCCGGACAGGGGAAATCAGCCCCAGCATTTT
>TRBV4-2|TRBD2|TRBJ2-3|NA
CASSQARAGGGTDTQYF
TGTGCCAGCAGCCAAGCTAGGGCGGGAGGGGGCACAGATACGCAGTATTTT
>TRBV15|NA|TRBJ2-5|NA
CATSRDRETQYF
TGTGCCACCAGCAGAGATCGTGAGACCCAGTACTTC
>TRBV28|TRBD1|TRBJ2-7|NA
CASRPTGGKNEQYF
TGTGCCAGCAGACCCACAGGGGGCAAGAACGAGCAGTACTTC
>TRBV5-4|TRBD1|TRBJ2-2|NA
CASSFKGQVLGELFF
TGTGCCAGCAGCTTTAAAGGACAGGTCCTCGGGGAGCTGTTTTTT
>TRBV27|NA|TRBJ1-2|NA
CASRNSGTTYGYTF
TGTGCCAGCAGGAACTCCGGGACAACCTATGGCTACACCTTC
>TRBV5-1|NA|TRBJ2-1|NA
CASSLSWGPGTNEQFF
TGCGCCAGCAGCTTATCGTGGGGGCCGGGCACCAATGAGCAGTTCTTC
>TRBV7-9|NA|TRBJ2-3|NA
CASSTGFNFVDTQYF
TGTGCCAGCAGCACGGGGTTCAATTTCGTAGATACGCAGTATTTT
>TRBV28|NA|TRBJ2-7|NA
CASSRQGPYEQYF
TGTGCCAGCAGTCGCCAGGGGCCCTACGAGCAGTACTTC
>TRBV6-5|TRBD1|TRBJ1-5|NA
CASTEDRVVVHF
TGTGCCAGCACTGAAGACAGGGTAGTGGTTCATTTT
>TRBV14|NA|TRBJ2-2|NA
CASSQLIGGYTGELFF
TGTGCCAGCAGCCAGCTGATTGGGGGCTACACCGGGGAGCTGTTTTTT
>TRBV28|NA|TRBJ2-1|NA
CASRKTSFIEQFF
TGTGCCAGCCGAAAGACTAGTTTCATTGAGCAGTTCTTC
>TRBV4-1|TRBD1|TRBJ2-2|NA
CASSQDPGQGFGGELFF
TGCGCCAGCAGCCAAGACCCGGGACAGGGGTTCGGGGGGGAGCTGTTTTTT
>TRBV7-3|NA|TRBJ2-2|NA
CASSLSGTGELFF
TGTGCCAGCAGCCTAAGCGGAACCGGGGAGCTGTTTTTT
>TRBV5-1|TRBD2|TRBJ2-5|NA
CASSLGAGGNQETQYF
TGCGCCAGCAGCTTGGGAGCGGGAGGGAACCAAGAGACCCAGTACTTC
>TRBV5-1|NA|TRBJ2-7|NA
CASSEGTAAEQYF
TGCGCCAGCTCGGAAGGGACTGCGGCCGAGCAGTACTTC
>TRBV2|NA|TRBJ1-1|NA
CASARGVNPKRTEAFF
TGTGCCAGCGCCCGGGGGGTTAATCCCAAAAGAACTGAAGCTTTCTTT
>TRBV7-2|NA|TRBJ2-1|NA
CASSLAGSGTYNEQFF
TGTGCCAGCAGCTTAGCAGGTAGCGGAACCTACAATGAGCAGTTCTTC
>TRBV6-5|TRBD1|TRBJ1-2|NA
CASSYDGTGGVYGYTF
TGTGCCAGCAGTTACGACGGGACAGGGGGCGTCTATGGCTACACCTTC
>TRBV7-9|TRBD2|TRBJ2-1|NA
CASSLRREFNEQFF
TGTGCCAGCAGCTTGCGGCGGGAGTTTAATGAGCAGTTCTTC
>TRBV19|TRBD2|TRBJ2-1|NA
CASKGGLAGPEQFF
TGTGCCAGTAAAGGCGGACTAGCGGGACCCGAGCAGTTCTTC
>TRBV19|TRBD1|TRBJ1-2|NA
CASSPSTGGVRSYTF
TGTGCCAGTAGTCCGTCGACAGGGGGGGTTCGGAGCTACACCTTC
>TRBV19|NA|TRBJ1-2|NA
CASSQGRTYGYTF
TGTGCCAGTAGTCAGGGACGGACCTATGGCTACACCTTC
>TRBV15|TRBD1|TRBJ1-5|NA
CATSPGTGAQPQHF
TGTGCCACCAGCCCTGGGACAGGGGCCCAGCCCCAGCATTTT
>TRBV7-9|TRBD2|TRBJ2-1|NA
CASSLAVLADYNEQFF
TGTGCCAGCAGCTTAGCGGTACTAGCGGATTACAATGAGCAGTTCTTC
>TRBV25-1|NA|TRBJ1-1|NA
CASKPAGLNTEAFF
TGTGCCAGCAAACCTGCAGGGTTGAACACTGAAGCTTTCTTT
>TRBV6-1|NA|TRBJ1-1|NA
CASSHTAGNTEAFF
TGTGCCAGCAGTCATACAGCGGGGAACACTGAAGCTTTCTTT
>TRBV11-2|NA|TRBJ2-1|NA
CASSRPNNEQFF
TGTGCCAGCAGCCGCCCCAATAATGAGCAGTTCTTC
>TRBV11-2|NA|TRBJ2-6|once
CASSFSKRGTTSGANVLTF
TGTGCCAGCAGCTTTAGTAAAAGGGGGACAACCTCTGGGGCCAACGTCCTGACTTTC
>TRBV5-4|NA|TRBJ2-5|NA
CASSLGGNRANQETQYF
TGTGCCAGCAGCTTGGGAGGAAACAGGGCCAACCAAGAGACCCAGTACTTC
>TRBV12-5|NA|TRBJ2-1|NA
CASGTDRPDYNEQFF
TGTGCTAGTGGAACCGACAGGCCTGACTACAATGAGCAGTTCTTC
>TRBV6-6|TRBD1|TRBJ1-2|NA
CASSYLGQGTGYTF
TGTGCCAGCAGTTACCTGGGACAGGGGACTGGCTACACCTTC
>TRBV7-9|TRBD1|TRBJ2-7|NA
CASSRTGGFDEQYF
TGTGCCAGCAGCCGGACAGGGGGTTTCGACGAGCAGTACTTC
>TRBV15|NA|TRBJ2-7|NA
CATSRGGTHSYEQYF
TGTGCCACCAGCAGAGGGGGGACTCACTCCTACGAGCAGTACTTC
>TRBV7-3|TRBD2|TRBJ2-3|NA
CASSTLAGGPTDTQYF
TGTGCCAGCAGCACTTTAGCGGGAGGGCCCACAGATACGCAGTATTTT
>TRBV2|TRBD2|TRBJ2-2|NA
CASSESGSRNTGELFF
TGTGCCAGCAGTGAAAGCGGGAGTAGGAACACCGGGGAGCTGTTTTTT
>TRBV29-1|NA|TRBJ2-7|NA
CSVAGTKISYEQYF
TGCAGCGTAGCCGGGACCAAAATCTCCTACGAGCAGTACTTC
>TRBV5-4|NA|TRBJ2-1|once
CASRDTDGYNEQFF
TGTGCCAGCCGGGATACGGATGGCTACAATGAGCAGTTCTTC
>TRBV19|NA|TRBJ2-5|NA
CASTLVGGGRQETQYF
TGTGCCAGTACCCTCGTAGGGGGAGGGAGGCAAGAGACCCAGTACTTC
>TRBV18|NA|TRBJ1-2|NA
CASSPPLGQGSYGYTF
TGTGCCAGCTCACCACCCCTCGGGCAGGGATCCTATGGCTACACCTTC